This T cell receptor beta chain was sequenced for a study of blood T cells in healthy people across ages. Study results and limitations: Both higher diversity and more naive CD4+ cells marked long-lived donors when set against aged donors.

Details on this clonotype: What it recognizes is unknown.

V was clipped by 4 bases and J by 1 base, with 12 bases between them. The CDR3 is 15 amino acids. Germline V CDR1 and CDR2: SGHTA, FQGNSA. The second PCR ran about 6 to 11 cycles with a sample-barcoded 5' primer and J-beta primers. A 12-random-nucleotide template-switch adaptor tagged each cDNA molecule. Each CDR3 protein gets one entry after TCRdb re-called the 5' RACE reads with MiXCR. The repertoire consists of roughly 1.6 million distinct CDR3 sequences, with almost 35% occurring once and the leading ten covering about 11%. Roughly 9.8 milliliters of peripheral blood were drawn from each donor. The material sequenced was blood. This receptor was taken from a woman aged 25 to 39 in good health. The rearrangement links TRBV7-2 to TRBJ2-3; D is ambiguous. As DNA, the CDR3 is TGTGCCAGCAGCTCTAGAGTTATCGGCACAGATACGCAGTATTTT. It codes for CASSSRVIGTDTQYF.